The 26 T cell receptor beta chains in this list originate from one sample, sequenced in a study of blood T cell repertoires in COVID-19. Libraries were prepared by immunoSEQ multiplex PCR; TCRdb keeps only in-frame clonotypes and omits some of them. The data contain about 180,000 clones, 80% to 90% of them singletons. Material for sequencing was peripheral blood. The receptors were sampled from a man in his late teens or twenties who had recovered from COVID-19.

V is TRBV5-1 and J is TRBJ2-7; 11 nucleotides align to TRBD1. CDR1 is SGHRS and CDR2 is YFSETQ in the germline V gene. With V trimmed by 4 bases and J by 4 bases, 7 bases remained unmatched. The CDR3 is 15 amino acids. The CDR3 sequence: CASSSRTGGEYEQYF. CDR3 nucleotide sequence: TGCGCCAGCAGCAGCCGGACAGGGGGCGAATACGAGCAGTACTTC.

This clone was seen just once. The chain links TRBV11-2 to TRBJ1-5, with D hard to call. This CDR3 contains 13 residues. Trimming removed 2 bases from V and 3 bases from J, with 5 bases in between. Germline lookup yields CDR1 SGHAT and CDR2 FQNNGV. CDR3 nucleotide sequence: TGTGCCAGCAGCTTACACACCAATCAGCCCCAGCATTTT. Protein sequence: CASSLHTNQPQHF.

This sequence joins TRBV10-2 and TRBJ1-1, with 9 bases fitting TRBD1. The germline V gene has CDR1 WSHSY and CDR2 SAAADI. This CDR3 comprises 13 residues. Germline trimming cut 6 bases from V and 5 bases from J; bases unmatched to any gene: 4. The CDR3: CASRTGGRTEAFF. In DNA form, the CDR3 reads TGCGCCAGCAGAACAGGGGGCCGGACTGAAGCTTTCTTT.

The J gene is TRBJ2-7, the V gene TRBV11-3, with D uncertain. CDR1 is SGHNT, CDR2 YENEEA, per germline. CDR3 length equals 13 residues. Trimming removed 5 bases from V and 2 bases from J, with 10 bases in between. For the CDR3, the DNA is TGTGCCAGCAGCCCCCGCGGTACCTACGAGCAGTACTTC. Protein: CASSPRGTYEQYF.

The V gene is TRBV7-2, the J gene TRBJ1-4; 9 positions match TRBD1. Trimming took 5 bases from V and 5 from J; bases not matched to a gene: 9. This CDR3 is 16 amino acids long. Germline CDR1 SGHTA, CDR2 FQGNSA. The CDR3 DNA is TGTGCCAGCAGCGGACAGGGGACAGGTCTAAATGAAAAACTGTTTTTT. It codes for CASSGQGTGLNEKLFF.

Concerning this clone itself: Other nucleotide sequences from this sample produce the same CDR3. This chain connects TRBV3-1 (or the pseudogene TRBV3-2) to TRBJ2-7; unclear D gene. V was cut by 3 bases and J by 1 base, with 7 bases left in between. Germline CDR1 reads LGHDT; CDR2 reads YNNKEL (reference sequence). This CDR3 contains 13 residues. The CDR3 reads CASSQAVSYEQYF. The CDR3, as DNA: TGTGCCAGCAGCCAGGCGGTTTCCTACGAGCAGTACTTC.

J is TRBJ1-3 and V is TRBV7-2, with 11 nucleotides matching TRBD1. Germline V CDR1 and CDR2: SGHTA, FQGNSA. The V and J ends lost 7 bases and 2 bases, in that order; junction bases with no gene match: 4. This CDR3 has 15 residues. The CDR3 loop is CASTLDRGPGNTIYF. The CDR3 DNA reads as TGTGCCAGCACCTTGGACAGGGGGCCTGGAAACACCATATATTTT.

The chain has TRBV2 and TRBJ2-3; a weak D match, TRBD1 (5 bases). The CDR3 consists of 15 residues. CDR1 is SNHLY and CDR2 is FYNNEI in the germline V gene. With 0 bases removed from V and 3 bases from J, the gap between germline ends came to 10 bases. The CDR3 is CASSEAGQGTDTQYF. CDR3 nucleotide sequence: TGTGCCAGCAGTGAAGCCGGGCAGGGTACAGATACGCAGTATTTT.

The V and J genes are TRBV4-3 and TRBJ2-5; a possible D gene is TRBD1 (5 bases). The length of the CDR3 is 15 residues. V was clipped by 1 base and J by 1 base, with 10 bases between them. Germline V gives CDR1 LGHNA, CDR2 YSLEER. The chain's CDR3 is CASSQGRTGQETQYF. The CDR3 DNA is TGCGCCAGCAGCCAAGGTCGCACAGGCCAAGAGACCCAGTACTTC.

The chain is built from TRBV5-4 and TRBJ2-7; 11 bases are a match to TRBD2. The length of the CDR3 is 16 residues. Germline CDR1 SGHNT, CDR2 YYREEE (reference sequence). J gave up 1 base and V 0 bases, and 3 bases lay outside the gene matches. The CDR3 DNA is TGTGCCAGCAGCTTGGGCGGACTAGCGGGTTCCTACGAGCAGTACTTC. Translation gives CASSLGGLAGSYEQYF.

This chain joins TRBV7-3 and TRBJ2-1; 9 bases fit TRBD2. Germline V lookup: CDR1 SGHTA, CDR2 FQGTGA. The CDR3 sequence is 13 residues long. Trimming cost V 2 bases and J 9 bases; bases outside gene matches: 2. The CDR3 DNA reads TGTGCCAGCAGCTTAGCGGGAGGGGGTGAGCAGTTCTTC. It yields the protein CASSLAGGGEQFF.

The CDR3 nucleotides read TGTGCCAGCAGCCCGGGACTAGCGGGCCGACAAGAGACCCAGTACTTC. Its protein product is CASSPGLAGRQETQYF. The chain has TRBV5-5 and TRBJ2-5, with 12 bases matching TRBD2. CDR3 length: 16 residues. V trimming: 4 bases; J trimming: 2 bases; junction bases outside the gene matches: 6. The V gene's germline CDR1 is SGHKS and CDR2 YYEKEE (reference sequence).

This rearrangement joins TRBV27 to TRBJ2-1; 10 bases map to TRBD2. The V gene end was trimmed by 5 bases and the J gene end by 14 bases; junction bases not matched to a gene: 12. Germline lookup yields CDR1 MNHEY and CDR2 SMNVEV (reference sequence). CDR3 length: 14 amino acids. The CDR3 DNA is TGTGCCAGCAGTCTATTGGCTAGCGGGAGTAGGGAGTTCTTC. It specifies CASSLLASGSREFF.

This clone appeared a single time. This rearrangement joins TRBV27 to TRBJ2-3; D is possibly TRBD2 (5 bases). V was trimmed by 3 bases and J by 4 bases, leaving 8 bases between them. Germline CDR1 MNHEY, CDR2 SMNVEV (reference sequence). CDR3 size: 13 residues. In DNA form, the CDR3 reads TGTGCCAGCAGTTTGGGAGTAGCAGATACGCAGTATTTT. Protein product: CASSLGVADTQYF.

The sample holds a few counts of this clone. The rearrangement uses TRBV10-2 and TRBJ2-2; TRBD1 matches 8 bases. Trimming at V came to 6 bases and at J to 7 bases, leaving 13 bases not matched to a gene. The germline V gene encodes CDR1 WSHSY and CDR2 SAAADI. The CDR3 sequence is 16 residues long. The CDR3 nucleotides are TGCGCCAGCAGGGAGCCGGGACAGGCCCGGGACGGGGAGCTGTTTTTT. Its protein product is CASREPGQARDGELFF.

V usage is TRBV30 and J usage is TRBJ2-2, with D tentatively TRBD2 (6 bases). CDR1 is GTSNPN and CDR2 is SVGIG in the germline V gene (reference sequence). This CDR3 comprises 13 residues. V lost 8 bases, J lost 5 bases, and 15 bases lay in between. CDR3 loop: CAGGAGWTGELFF. The CDR3 nucleotides are TGTGCCGGAGGGGCAGGGTGGACCGGGGAGCTGTTTTTT.

V gene TRBV7-2 combines with J gene TRBJ2-3; weak D call: TRBD2 (5 bases). Germline assignment: CDR1 SGHTA and CDR2 FQGNSA. V lost 5 bases and J lost 7, with 10 bases in between. The CDR3 is 12 amino acids. The CDR3 region is CASSPSQYTQYF. DNA of the CDR3: TGTGCCAGCAGCCCTAGCCAATATACGCAGTATTTT.

V gene TRBV19 combines with J gene TRBJ1-5; unclear D gene. V gave up 5 bases and J gave up 2 bases, with 7 bases separating them. The CDR3 totals 13 residues. CDR1 is LNHDA, CDR2 SQIVND, per germline (reference sequence). The chain's CDR3 is CASSQEGNQPQHF. The CDR3 DNA reads as TGTGCCAGTAGTCAGGAGGGCAATCAGCCCCAGCATTTT.

V gene TRBV4-1 combines with J gene TRBJ2-7; D is possibly TRBD1 (6 bases). V was cut by 0 bases and J by 4 bases, with 13 bases left in between. CDR1 is MGHRA, CDR2 YSYEKL, per germline. The CDR3 length is 15 residues. CDR3 in DNA: TGCGCCAGCAGCCAAGATCCGGCAGGGGTGTACGAGCAGTACTTC. Its protein is CASSQDPAGVYEQYF.

The rearrangement uses TRBV11-2 and TRBJ2-7; 14 nucleotides match TRBD2. The V gene's germline CDR1 is SGHAT and CDR2 FQNNGV. CDR3 size: 16 residues. V gave up 5 bases and J gave up 4 bases; unmatched junction bases: 7. CDR3 DNA: TGTGCCAGCAGCGAGGGGACTAGCGGGAGCTTTTACGAGCAGTACTTC. Amino acids: CASSEGTSGSFYEQYF.

This chain links TRBV19 with TRBJ2-2; D gene unclear. The V gene's germline CDR1 is LNHDA and CDR2 SQIVND (reference sequence). The V gene lost 6 bases and the J gene lost 4 bases, with 18 bases spanning the gap. The CDR3 sequence is 16 residues long. The chain's CDR3 is CASRPPSAGTTGELFF. In nucleotides, the CDR3 is TGTGCCAGTAGGCCCCCCTCCGCAGGAACCACCGGGGAGCTGTTTTTT.

This rearrangement joins TRBV14 to TRBJ2-3; D is uncertain. The germline V and J ends were trimmed by 0 bases and 6 bases, with 7 bases remaining between them. The CDR3 extends over 13 amino acids. In germline, CDR1 is SGHDN, CDR2 FVKESK. CDR3 nucleotide sequence: TGTGCCAGCAGCCAAGAGCTGGGCGATACGCAGTATTTT. Translation: CASSQELGDTQYF. The full variable domain, completed using reference TRBV14 and TRBJ2-3, is EAGVTQFPSHSVIEKGQTVTLRCDPISGHDNLYWYRRVMGKEIKFLLHFVKESKQDESGMPNNRFLAERTGGTYSTLKVQPAELEDSGVYFCASSQELGDTQYFGPGTRLTVL.

The chain carries TRBV28 and TRBJ1-4; D ambiguous. V was trimmed by 4 bases and J by 8 bases, leaving 11 bases between them. The CDR3 is made up of 13 amino acids. CDR1 is MDHEN, CDR2 SYDVKM, per germline. The CDR3 protein is CASSSQAPEKLFF. The CDR3 DNA is TGTGCCAGCAGTTCTCAGGCACCCGAAAAACTGTTTTTT.

The V gene is TRBV7-6, the J gene TRBJ1-1; D is ambiguous. The CDR3 runs 13 residues. Germline assignment: CDR1 SGHVS and CDR2 FNYEAQ. Trimming cost V 5 bases and J 3 bases, with 10 bases left between them. DNA for the CDR3: TGTGCCAGCAGCGCAGTCCGGGACACTGAAGCTTTCTTT. Its translation: CASSAVRDTEAFF.

This chain joins TRBV6-2 or TRBV6-3 and TRBJ2-1; D is possibly TRBD1 (6 bases). The V gene's germline CDR1 is MNHEY and CDR2 SVGEGT. V lost 3 bases, J lost 0 bases, and 15 bases lay in between. The CDR3 spans 17 residues. The CDR3 loop is CASSYSDRTSSYNEQFF. The CDR3 DNA follows: TGTGCCAGCAGTTATTCGGACAGAACGAGCTCCTACAATGAGCAGTTCTTC.

The J gene is TRBJ2-7, the V gene TRBV27; 7 nucleotides align to TRBD2. Germline CDR1 is MNHEY and CDR2 is SMNVEV (reference sequence). V shed 5 bases and J 3 bases; nucleotides not matched to a gene: 4. CDR3 length: 13 residues. In nucleotides, the CDR3 is TGTGCCAGCAGTCTAGCGGCCTACTACGAGCAGTACTTC. Protein: CASSLAAYYEQYF.